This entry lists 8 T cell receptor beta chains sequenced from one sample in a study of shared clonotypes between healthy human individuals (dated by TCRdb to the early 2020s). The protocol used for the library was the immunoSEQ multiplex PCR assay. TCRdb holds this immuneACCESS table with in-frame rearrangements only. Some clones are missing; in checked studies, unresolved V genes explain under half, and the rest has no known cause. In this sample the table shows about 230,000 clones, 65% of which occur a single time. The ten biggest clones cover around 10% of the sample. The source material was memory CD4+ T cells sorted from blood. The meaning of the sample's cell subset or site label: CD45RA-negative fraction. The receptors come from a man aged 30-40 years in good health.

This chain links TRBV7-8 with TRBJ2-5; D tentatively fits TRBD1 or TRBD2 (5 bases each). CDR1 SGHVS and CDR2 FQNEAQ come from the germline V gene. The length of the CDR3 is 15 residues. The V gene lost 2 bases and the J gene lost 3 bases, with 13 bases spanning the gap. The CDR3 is CASSLLNLGEETQYF. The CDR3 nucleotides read TGTGCCAGCAGCTTATTGAATCTGGGGGAAGAGACCCAGTACTTC. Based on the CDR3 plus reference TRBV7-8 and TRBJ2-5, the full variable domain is GAGVSQSPRYKVAKRGQDVALRCDPISGHVSLFWYQQALGQGPEFLTYFQNEAQLDKSGLPSDRFFAERPEGSVSTLKIQRTQQEDSAVYLCASSLLNLGEETQYFGPGTRLLVL.

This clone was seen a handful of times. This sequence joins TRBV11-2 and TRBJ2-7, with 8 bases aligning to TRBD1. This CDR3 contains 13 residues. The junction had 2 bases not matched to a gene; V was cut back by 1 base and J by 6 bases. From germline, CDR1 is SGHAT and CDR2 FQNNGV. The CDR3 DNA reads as TGTGCCAGCAGCTTAGTCACAGGGGGCGAGCAGTACTTC. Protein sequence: CASSLVTGGEQYF.

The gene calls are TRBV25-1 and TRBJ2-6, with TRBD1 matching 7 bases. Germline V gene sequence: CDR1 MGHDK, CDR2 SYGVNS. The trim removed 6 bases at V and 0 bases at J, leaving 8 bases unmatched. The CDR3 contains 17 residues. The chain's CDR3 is CASSAQGISSGANVLTF. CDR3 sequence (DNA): TGTGCCAGCAGCGCACAGGGGATCAGCTCTGGGGCCAACGTCCTGACTTTC.

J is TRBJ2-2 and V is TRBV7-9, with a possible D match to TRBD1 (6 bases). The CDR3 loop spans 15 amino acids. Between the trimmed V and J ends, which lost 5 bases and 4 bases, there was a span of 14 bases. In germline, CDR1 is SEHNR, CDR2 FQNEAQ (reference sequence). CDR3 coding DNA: TGTGCCAGCAGCCCCCTGGCAGGGGTCACCGGGGAGCTGTTTTTT. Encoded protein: CASSPLAGVTGELFF.

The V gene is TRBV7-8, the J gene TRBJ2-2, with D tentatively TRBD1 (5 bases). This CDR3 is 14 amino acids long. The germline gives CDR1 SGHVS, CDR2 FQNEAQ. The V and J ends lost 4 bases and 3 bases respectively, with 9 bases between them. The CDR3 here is CASSSTAYTGELFF. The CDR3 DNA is TGTGCCAGCAGCTCGACAGCTTACACCGGGGAGCTGTTTTTT. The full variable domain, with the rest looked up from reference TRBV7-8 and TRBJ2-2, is GAGVSQSPRYKVAKRGQDVALRCDPISGHVSLFWYQQALGQGPEFLTYFQNEAQLDKSGLPSDRFFAERPEGSVSTLKIQRTQQEDSAVYLCASSSTAYTGELFFGEGSRLTVL.

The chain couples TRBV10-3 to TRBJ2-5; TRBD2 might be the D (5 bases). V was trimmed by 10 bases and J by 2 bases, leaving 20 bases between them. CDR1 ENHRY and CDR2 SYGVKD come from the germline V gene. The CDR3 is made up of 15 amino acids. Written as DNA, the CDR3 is TGTGCCACCGCTCCGGGTGAGGGCCCACAAGAGACCCAGTACTTC. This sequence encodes CATAPGEGPQETQYF.

This CDR3 reads CASSETASGSADTQYF. Written as DNA, the CDR3 is TGTGCCAGCAGTGAAACAGCTAGCGGGAGTGCAGATACGCAGTATTTT. The chain uses TRBV6-1 and TRBJ2-3; 10 bases agree with TRBD2. The CDR3 runs to 16 residues. From germline, CDR1 is MNHNS and CDR2 SASEGT. The J segment lost 4 bases and the V segment lost 2 bases, leaving 6 bases of the junction unmatched.

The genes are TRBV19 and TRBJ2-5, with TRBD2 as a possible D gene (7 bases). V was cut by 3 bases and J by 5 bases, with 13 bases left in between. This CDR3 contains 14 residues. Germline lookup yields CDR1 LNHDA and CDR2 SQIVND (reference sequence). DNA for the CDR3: TGTGCCAGTAGTATGGCCGGGGGGCCCGAGACCCAGTACTTC. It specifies CASSMAGGPETQYF.